This TCR beta chain was recorded in a study of T cells in Graves' hyperthyroidism and ophthalmopathy. At least ten counts were recorded for this clonotype. Patients affected by ophthalmopathy presented a Clinical Activity Score of at least 3, a NOSPECS grade of at least 4, and disease duration below 3 months. V lost 6 bases and J lost 8; bases outside the gene matches: 16. The CDR3 has 15 residues. Germline values: CDR1 DFQATT, CDR2 SNEGSKA (reference sequence). RNA transcripts provided the source from which TCR beta CDR3 regions were amplified. The study used the HTBI primer set for a first-round RT-PCR of the TCR CDR3. From the multiplex PCR reads, TCRdb called clonotypes with MiXCR, one entry per CDR3 protein. The sample records some 500,000 distinct CDR3 sequences, more than 15% being singletons.

V and J are TRBV20-1 and TRBJ2-1, with TRBD1 identical over 7 bases. Sequenced input: blood. This clonotype was obtained from a woman in her twenties or thirties with Graves' ophthalmopathy. The CDR3 protein is CSANSGTALWDEQFF. The CDR3 DNA follows: TGCAGTGCCAATTCCGGGACAGCTTTGTGGGATGAGCAGTTCTTC.